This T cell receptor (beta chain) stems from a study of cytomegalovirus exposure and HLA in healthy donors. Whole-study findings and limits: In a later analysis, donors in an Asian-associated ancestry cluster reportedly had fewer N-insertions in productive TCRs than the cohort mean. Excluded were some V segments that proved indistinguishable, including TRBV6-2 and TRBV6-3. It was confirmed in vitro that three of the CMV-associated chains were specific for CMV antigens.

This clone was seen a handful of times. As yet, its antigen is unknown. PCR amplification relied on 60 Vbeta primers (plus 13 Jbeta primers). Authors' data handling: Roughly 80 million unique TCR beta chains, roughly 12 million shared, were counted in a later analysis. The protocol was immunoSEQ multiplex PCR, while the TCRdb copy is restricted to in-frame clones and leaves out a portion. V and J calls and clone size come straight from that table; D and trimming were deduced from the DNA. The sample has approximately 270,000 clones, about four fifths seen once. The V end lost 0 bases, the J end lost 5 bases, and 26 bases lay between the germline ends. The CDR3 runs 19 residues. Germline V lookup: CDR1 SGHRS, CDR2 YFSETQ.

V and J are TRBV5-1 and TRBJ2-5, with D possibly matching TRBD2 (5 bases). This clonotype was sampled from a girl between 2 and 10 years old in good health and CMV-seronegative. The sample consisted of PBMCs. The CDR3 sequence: CASSLGAHVGGPRRETQYF. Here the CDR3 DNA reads TGCGCCAGCAGCTTGGGGGCCCACGTGGGCGGTCCGAGGAGGGAGACCCAGTACTTC.